These 9 T cell receptor beta chains came from one sample sequenced in a study of human T cells and chemical hapten exposure. The time point denotes: patch test 1, 2 weeks after DPC sensitization. As for treatment: therapeutic diphenylcyclopropenone sensitization with weekly scalp DPC. Using its own MiXCR run on the RACE reads, TCRdb lists one record per CDR3 protein. The sample consists of under 150,000 distinct CDR3 sequences, about 12% of them appearing once. Source: whole blood, taken in connection with sensitization to the hapten diphenylcyclopropenone (DPC). These receptors were obtained from a woman between 45 and 60 years old with alopecia areata. Some clones in this sample may be carry-over from other donors' samples.

This clonotype was observed a few times. This sequence joins TRBV28 and TRBJ2-3; maybe TRBD2 (6 bases). The V end was cut by 8 bases, the J end by 4 bases, with 13 bases between. The germline gives CDR1 MDHEN, CDR2 SYDVKM. The CDR3 runs to 13 residues. CDR3 sequence: CASRRDFADTQYF. The DNA for the CDR3 is TGTGCCAGCCGACGGGACTTCGCAGATACGCAGTATTTT.

This clonotype was seen more than once but under ten times. The rearrangement uses TRBV11-2 and TRBJ1-3, with a weak D call TRBD1 (5 bases). Trimming removed 3 bases at V and 0 bases at J, with 12 bases between. This CDR3 is 16 amino acids long. From germline, CDR1 is SGHAT and CDR2 FQNNGV. CDR3: CASSFPGASSGNTIYF. The CDR3 nucleotides are TGTGCCAGCAGCTTCCCCGGGGCCAGCTCTGGAAACACCATATATTTT. Full variable domain (remainder filled in from reference TRBV11-2 and TRBJ1-3): EAGVAQSPRYKIIEKRQSVAFWCNPISGHATLYWYQQILGQGPKLLIQFQNNGVVDDSQLPKDRFSAERLKGVDSTLKIQPAKLEDSAVYLCASSFPGASSGNTIYFGEGSWLTVV.

At least ten counts were recorded for this clonotype. The chain's CDR3 is CASTAGNRYEQYF. CDR3 bases: TGTGCCAGCACGGCGGGGAATCGATACGAGCAGTACTTC. This rearrangement joins TRBV6-6 to TRBJ2-7; possible D gene TRBD2, 6 bases. This CDR3 spans 13 amino acids. Trimming pared 7 bases from V and 4 bases from J, leaving 14 bases between. In germline, CDR1 is MNHNY, CDR2 SVGAGI (reference sequence).

This clonotype was observed a handful of times. The CDR3: CASSLEYQETQYF. DNA for the CDR3: TGTGCCAGCAGCTTAGAGTACCAAGAGACCCAGTACTTC. The genes are TRBV7-6 and TRBJ2-5; D call uncertain. The CDR3 has 13 residues. Germline V gene data show CDR1 as SGHVS and CDR2 as FNYEAQ. Trimming took off 1 base at V and 0 bases at J, with 3 bases between the two ends.

This clonotype was found many times. The V and J genes are TRBV7-2 and TRBJ2-6; TRBD2 agrees at 9 bases. This CDR3 is 17 amino acids long. Trimming at V came to 5 bases and at J to 1 base, leaving 6 bases not matched to a gene. Germline CDR1 and CDR2: SGHTA and FQGNSA. CDR3 nucleotide sequence: TGTGCCAGCAGCCCACGGACTAGCGTATCTGGGGCCAACGTCCTGACTTTC. It translates to CASSPRTSVSGANVLTF.

This clonotype was observed at least ten times. This chain joins TRBV6-2 or TRBV6-3 and TRBJ2-3; no reliable D call. The V and J ends lost 7 bases and 2 bases respectively, with 16 bases between them. Germline V lookup: CDR1 MNHEY, CDR2 SVGEGT. CDR3 length: 15 residues. The CDR3 DNA is TGTGCCAGCAACCCCCTTGACCAGGTCACAGATACGCAGTATTTT. Its translation: CASNPLDQVTDTQYF.

The rearrangement uses TRBV24-1 and TRBJ1-1; no definite D call. CDR1 and CDR2 from the germline V gene are KGHDR and SFDVKD. This CDR3 contains 11 residues. Trimming removed 3 bases from V and 10 bases from J, with 8 bases in between. The chain's CDR3 is CATSDDYGAFF. In DNA, the CDR3 is TGTGCCACCAGTGATGATTACGGAGCTTTCTTT.

J is TRBJ2-1 and V is TRBV28; 16 bases are shared with TRBD2. Germline lookup yields CDR1 MDHEN and CDR2 SYDVKM. Trimming at V came to 5 bases and at J to 9 bases, leaving 4 bases not matched to a gene. This CDR3 contains 15 residues. The CDR3 DNA sequence: TGTGCCAGCAGTCCTGGGACTAGCGGGAGGGCTGAGCAGTTCTTC. It translates to CASSPGTSGRAEQFF.

This clonotype has at least ten counts. This chain links TRBV29-1 with TRBJ1-1; D ambiguous. The length of the CDR3 is 14 residues. Germline CDR1 reads SQVTM; CDR2 reads ANQGSEA. Between the trimmed V and J ends, which lost 7 bases and 6 bases, there was a span of 21 bases. DNA of the CDR3: TGCAGCGCCGAGACCTCCGCGGGAGGCTCTGAAGCTTTCTTT. Translating it yields CSAETSAGGSEAFF.